The rows below give T cell receptor beta chains drawn from one sample of a study of identifying expanded T cells in peripheral blood. The data were produced by immunoSEQ multiplex PCR, yet TCRdb's version contains in-frame clones alone and is incomplete. The repertoire includes about 110,000 clones, 88% of them detected once, and 7.5% to 10% sits in the top ten. Source material: blood. The receptors here all came from a person between 18 and 75 years old in good health. Both conserved end residues are part of each CDR3. A D gene is named only where the DNA matches it firmly. Size values are once, few and many counts, or a class for expanded clones, and some rows have none.

v_call,clone_size,j_call,d_call,cdr3_nt,cdr3_aa
TRBV7-2,NA,TRBJ1-4,NA,TGTGCCAGCAGCTTATCGACAGGTCTTGAAAAACTGTTTTTT,CASSLSTGLEKLFF
TRBV5-1,NA,TRBJ2-5,TRBD2,TGCGCCAGCAGCCCGGGGGTTCTAGCGGGTTCTAATTGGCAAGAGACCCAGTACTTC,CASSPGVLAGSNWQETQYF
TRBV5-4,NA,TRBJ2-3,NA,TGTGCCAGCAGCTCACAAGGGGATACGCAGTATTTT,CASSSQGDTQYF
TRBV5-4,NA,TRBJ2-5,TRBD1,TGTGCCAGCAGCTTCTACAGGGGGCGAGAGACCCAGTACTTC,CASSFYRGRETQYF
TRBV2,NA,TRBJ2-7,NA,TGTGCCAGCACTGGCCGGGACCACGAGCAGTACTTC,CASTGRDHEQYF
TRBV7-9,NA,TRBJ1-1,NA,TGTGCCAGCAGCTTAGGTCGGAACACTGAAGCTTTCTTT,CASSLGRNTEAFF
TRBV5-1,NA,TRBJ2-1,TRBD2,TGCGCCAGCAGGAAATCAACGGGACTAGCGGGTTGGGAGCAGTTCTTC,CASRKSTGLAGWEQFF
TRBV30,NA,TRBJ1-1,TRBD1,TGTGCCTGCCAAGACAGGGAAAGAGCTTTCTTT,CACQDRERAFF
TRBV14,NA,TRBJ1-1,NA,TGTGCCAGCAGCCAAACGATGACCGTCTTCTTT,CASSQTMTVFF
TRBV5-1,NA,TRBJ1-1,TRBD1,TGCGCCAGCAGCTTCGCGACAGGGACTCATGCTTTCTTT,CASSFATGTHAFF
TRBV28,once,TRBJ1-2,NA,TGTGCCAGCAGTTTAAATACCCAAAACCACTGGGGGCCTAACTATGGCTACACCTTC,CASSLNTQNHWGPNYGYTF
TRBV6-5,NA,TRBJ2-2,NA,TGTGCCAGCAGGTCGGGGGCGCGTAACGGGGAGCTGTTTTTT,CASRSGARNGELFF
TRBV6-5,NA,TRBJ1-5,NA,TGTGCCAGCAGCCCCAGACAGATGGATCAGCCCCAGCATTTT,CASSPRQMDQPQHF
TRBV19,NA,TRBJ1-1,NA,TGTGCCAGTAGTACCGGCTTGAGAGGGATTGTTTCTGAAGCTTTCTTT,CASSTGLRGIVSEAFF
TRBV28,NA,TRBJ2-5,NA,TGTGCCAGCAGCGACTTTACAGTAAACCAAGAGACCCAGTACTTC,CASSDFTVNQETQYF
TRBV9,NA,TRBJ2-1,TRBD2,TGTGCCAGCAGCGGATATAGCGGGGGGAGCTCCTACAATGAGCAGTTCTTC,CASSGYSGGSSYNEQFF